The 28 T cell receptor beta chains below all came from one sample that was sequenced in a study of cytomegalovirus exposure and HLA in healthy donors. PCR amplification relied on 60 Vbeta primers (plus 13 Jbeta primers). Assay used: immunoSEQ multiplex PCR; TCRdb lists only in-frame clones, some missing. The profile covers some 200,000 clones, with about 81% appearing a single time and 2% to 2.5% taken by the ten largest. The sequenced sample consisted of PBMCs. These receptors originate from a woman aged 25 to 39 in good health and CMV-seronegative.

This chain links TRBV27 with TRBJ2-7; 8 bases fit TRBD1. Germline V lookup: CDR1 MNHEY, CDR2 SMNVEV (reference sequence). The V segment lost 2 bases and the J segment 4 bases; nucleotides outside the gene matches: 22. The CDR3 has 20 residues. The DNA of the CDR3 is TGTGCCAGCAGTTTACCTTTAGAATCGACAGGGGTTGAAAAATTTTACGAGCAGTACTTC. This codes for CASSLPLESTGVEKFYEQYF.

The gene calls are TRBV5-4 and TRBJ1-4, with TRBD1 identical over 9 bases. The germline CDR1 and CDR2 sequences are SGHNT and YYREEE (reference sequence). The CDR3 extends over 18 amino acids. The V and J ends lost 3 bases and 3 bases, in that order; junction bases with no gene match: 12. CDR3 nucleotides: TGTGCCAGCAGCTCGGGGTCACAACAGGGGGCGCCTAATGAAAAACTGTTTTTT. Translating it yields CASSSGSQQGAPNEKLFF.

The V call is TRBV5-4, the J call TRBJ2-5; maybe TRBD1 (5 bases). The J call may be faulty, since TRBJ2-7 better matches the DNA end. Germline loops: CDR1 SGHNT, CDR2 YYREEE (reference sequence). There are 14 residues in the CDR3. This CDR3 is CASRPELGLSEQYF. CDR3 nucleotide sequence: TGTGCCAGCAGACCGGAACTGGGGCTCAGCGAGCAGTACTTC.

The chain carries TRBV19 and TRBJ1-4; the D is unclear. The ends were cut back, 6 bases at V and 6 bases at J, with 14 bases in the middle. There are 14 residues in the CDR3. Germline assignment: CDR1 LNHDA and CDR2 SQIVND (reference sequence). The CDR3 here is CASSPTFRDEKLFF. The CDR3 DNA reads as TGTGCCAGTAGCCCGACGTTTCGGGATGAAAAACTGTTTTTT. Full variable domain (outside the CDR3, taken from reference TRBV19 and TRBJ1-4): DGGITQSPKYLFRKEGQNVTLSCEQNLNHDAMYWYRQDPGQGLRLIYYSQIVNDFQKGDIAEGYSVSREKKESFPLTVTSAQKNPTAFYLCASSPTFRDEKLFFGSGTQLSVL.

The chain carries TRBV10-1 and TRBJ1-1; a weak D match, TRBD1 (5 bases). Germline V lookup: CDR1 WNHNN, CDR2 SYGVQD (reference sequence). Trimming removed 2 bases at V and 5 bases at J, with 21 bases between. CDR3 length equals 17 residues. The CDR3 sequence: CASSEARTQGSGTEAFF. The CDR3 nucleotides are TGCGCCAGCAGTGAGGCCCGCACGCAGGGAAGCGGGACTGAAGCTTTCTTT.

This clone came up once. The gene calls are TRBV6-5 and TRBJ2-5; TRBD1 matches at 7 bases. The CDR3 consists of 13 residues. The J segment lost 5 bases and the V segment lost 6 bases, leaving 6 bases of the junction unmatched. Germline values: CDR1 MNHEY, CDR2 SVGAGI. The CDR3 DNA sequence: TGTGCCAGCAGGTTTCAGGGGGAGGAGACCCAGTACTTC. Its protein product is CASRFQGEETQYF.

The V and J genes are TRBV5-1 and TRBJ2-1; D is possibly TRBD2 (5 bases). This CDR3 region has 14 residues. Trimming pared 5 bases from V and 0 bases from J, leaving 9 bases between. Germline-derived CDR1 and CDR2 are SGHRS and YFSETQ. CDR3 protein: CASSEGYSYNEQFF. CDR3 in DNA: TGCGCCAGCAGTGAGGGATACTCCTACAATGAGCAGTTCTTC.

The gene calls are TRBV18 and TRBJ2-5, with no clear D. Trimming shortened V by 0 bases and J by 4 bases, and 9 bases separated the two germline ends. Germline loops: CDR1 KGHSH, CDR2 LQKENI. The CDR3 length is 14 residues. This chain's CDR3 is CASSPPRQPETQYF. The DNA of the CDR3 is TGTGCCAGCTCACCACCGCGGCAGCCAGAGACCCAGTACTTC. The full variable domain, completed using reference TRBV18 and TRBJ2-5, is NAGVMQNPRHLVRRRGQEARLRCSPMKGHSHVYWYRQLPEEGLKFMVYLQKENIIDESGMPKERFSAEFPKEGPSILRIQQVVRGDSAAYFCASSPPRQPETQYFGPGTRLLVL.

The CDR3 sequence is CASRRLAGDTGELFF. The CDR3, as DNA: TGCGCCAGCAGAAGACTAGCGGGAGATACCGGGGAGCTGTTTTTT. This chain links TRBV10-1 with TRBJ2-2; 12 bases are a match to TRBD2. Germline CDR1 is WNHNN and CDR2 is SYGVQD (reference sequence). The CDR3 contains 15 residues. V was clipped by 6 bases and J by 5 bases; unmatched bases: 4.

This chain uses TRBV5-1 with TRBJ2-1, with 15 bases fitting TRBD2. This CDR3 contains 15 residues. The J segment lost 8 bases and the V segment lost 4 bases, leaving 4 bases of the junction unmatched. Germline V gene sequence: CDR1 SGHRS, CDR2 YFSETQ. CDR3 in DNA: TGCGCCAGCAGCAGGACTAGCGGGAGGGAGTATGAGCAGTTCTTC. Residues: CASSRTSGREYEQFF.

This clone is a singleton in its sample. J is TRBJ2-5 and V is TRBV6-6, with 10 bases that match TRBD2. Near its end, the DNA agrees better with TRBJ2-7, so the J call may be wrong. Germline loops: CDR1 MNHNY, CDR2 SVGAGI (reference sequence). This CDR3 is built from 15 residues. The CDR3 nucleotides read TGTGCCAGCAGTTACACCCTAGCGGGGGCCTACGAGCAGTACTTC. Its translation: CASSYTLAGAYEQYF.

The chain uses TRBV5-1 and TRBJ2-2, with 8 bases matching TRBD1. The germline V gene encodes CDR1 SGHRS and CDR2 YFSETQ. The CDR3 covers 17 residues. Trimming took 6 bases from V and 0 from J; bases not matched to a gene: 10. Here the CDR3 reads CASTNVRTGSNTGELFF. CDR3 coding DNA: TGCGCCAGCACCAATGTCCGGACAGGGTCGAACACCGGGGAGCTGTTTTTT.

This sequence joins TRBV19 and TRBJ2-2; perhaps TRBD2 as D (5 bases). The V end was cut by 3 bases, the J end by 1 base, with 15 bases between. Germline V lookup: CDR1 LNHDA, CDR2 SQIVND (reference sequence). This CDR3 has 17 residues. For the CDR3, the DNA is TGTGCCAGTAGTATTTCGGCTAGCTTCATGAACACCGGGGAGCTGTTTTTT. Protein sequence: CASSISASFMNTGELFF.

The rearrangement uses TRBV4-3 and TRBJ2-6, with D perhaps TRBD1 (5 bases). V was shortened by 0 bases and J by 4 bases, with 10 bases between the two germline ends. There are 16 residues in the CDR3. CDR1 and CDR2 from the germline V gene are LGHNA and YSLEER. CDR3 sequence reads: CASSQDRSGGANVLTF. CDR3 nucleotides: TGCGCCAGCAGCCAAGATCGGTCAGGGGGGGCCAACGTCCTGACTTTC.

This clone occurred a few times. The chain carries TRBV28 and TRBJ2-7, with a tentative D call TRBD1 (5 bases). The CDR3 has 12 amino acids. Trimming pared 6 bases from V and 7 bases from J, leaving 13 bases between. The germline gives CDR1 MDHEN, CDR2 SYDVKM. This CDR3 reads CASSLQGSEQYF. The CDR3 nucleotides are TGTGCCAGCAGCCTCCAGGGTTCGGAGCAGTACTTC.

The chain is built from TRBV28 and TRBJ2-3; 9 bases line up with TRBD2. Germline V gene data show CDR1 as MDHEN and CDR2 as SYDVKM. This CDR3 is built from 15 residues. The ends lost 2 bases at V and 2 bases at J; junction bases unmatched: 2. CDR3 DNA: TGTGCCAGCAGTTTAGGGACTAGCAACACAGATACGCAGTATTTT. Amino acid sequence: CASSLGTSNTDTQYF.

The chain joins TRBV5-6 to TRBJ2-5; maybe TRBD1 (6 bases). Germline-derived CDR1 and CDR2 are SGHDT and YYEEEE. Trimming stripped 1 base from V and 11 bases from J, with 21 bases between. The CDR3 covers 15 residues. The CDR3 DNA reads as TGTGCCAGCAGCTTGTATGCATCTCAGGGGTGGGAGCAGTACTTC. Translation: CASSLYASQGWEQYF. Variable domain in full (rest from reference TRBV5-6 and TRBJ2-5): DAGVTQSPTHLIKTRGQQVTLRCSPKSGHDTVSWYQQALGQGPQFIFQYYEEEERQRGNFPDRFSGHQFPNYSSELNVNALLLGDSALYLCASSLYASQGWEQYFGPGTRLLVL.

The chain carries TRBV18 and TRBJ1-5, with D unclear. Germline loops: CDR1 KGHSH, CDR2 LQKENI. CDR3 length: 18 residues. The V end lost 1 base, the J end lost 1 base, and 17 bases lay between the germline ends. The CDR3 DNA is TGTGCCAGCTCACCACTTGGCCCCGCGAGGTTGAGCAATCAGCCCCAGCATTTT. Residues: CASSPLGPARLSNQPQHF.

The V gene is TRBV11-2, the J gene TRBJ2-3, with D possibly matching TRBD1 (5 bases). This CDR3 contains 14 residues. From germline, CDR1 is SGHAT and CDR2 FQNNGV. Trimming cost V 5 bases and J 3 bases, with 12 bases left between them. CDR3 sequence (DNA): TGTGCCAGCAGCCTAACCCACAGGACAGATACGCAGTATTTT. It codes for CASSLTHRTDTQYF.

J is TRBJ2-7 and V is TRBV7-8; 10 bases agree with TRBD1. From germline, CDR1 is SGHVS and CDR2 FQNEAQ. V shed 6 bases and J 7 bases; nucleotides not matched to a gene: 6. The CDR3 contains 13 residues. In DNA, the CDR3 is TGTGCCAGCAGGCCCGGGACAGGGGCTGAGCAGTACTTC. This codes for CASRPGTGAEQYF. Full variable domain (remainder filled in from reference TRBV7-8 and TRBJ2-7): GAGVSQSPRYKVAKRGQDVALRCDPISGHVSLFWYQQALGQGPEFLTYFQNEAQLDKSGLPSDRFFAERPEGSVSTLKIQRTQQEDSAVYLCASRPGTGAEQYFGPGTRLTVT.

The V call is TRBV5-1, the J call TRBJ2-3; TRBD1 matches at 8 bases. With V trimmed by 4 bases and J by 4 bases, 14 bases remained unmatched. Germline V CDR1 and CDR2: SGHRS, YFSETQ. This CDR3 has 17 residues. CDR3 DNA sequence: TGCGCCAGCAGCAAGAGGACAGGGAAGGTGGGGGCAGATACGCAGTATTTT. Amino acid sequence: CASSKRTGKVGADTQYF. Full variable domain (outside the CDR3, taken from reference TRBV5-1 and TRBJ2-3): KAGVTQTPRYLIKTRGQQVTLSCSPISGHRSVSWYQQTPGQGLQFLFEYFSETQRNKGNFPGRFSGRQFSNSRSEMNVSTLELGDSALYLCASSKRTGKVGADTQYFGPGTRLTVL.

The CDR3, as DNA: TGTGCCAGCAGCGTAGGGGGAGGGGAAGAGACCCAGTACTTC. Its translation is CASSVGGGEETQYF. The chain is built from TRBV7-9 and TRBJ2-5; D might be TRBD2 (7 bases). Trimming shortened V by 5 bases and J by 3 bases, and 13 bases separated the two germline ends. The CDR3 is made up of 14 amino acids. Germline lookup yields CDR1 SEHNR and CDR2 FQNEAQ (reference sequence).

The chain recombines TRBV5-6 with TRBJ2-5, with D tentatively TRBD2 (6 bases). V was shortened by 0 bases and J by 2 bases, with 17 bases between the two germline ends. Per the germline V gene, CDR1 is SGHDT and CDR2 is YYEEEE. The CDR3 runs 17 residues. The CDR3 bases are TGTGCCAGCAGCTTGGTGGGGCGGTTCGGGGGACAAGAGACCCAGTACTTC. This gives the protein CASSLVGRFGGQETQYF.

The chain uses TRBV9 and TRBJ2-2; TRBD2 matches 9 bases. CDR1 SGDLS and CDR2 YYNGEE come from the germline V gene. The CDR3 extends over 16 amino acids. The J segment lost 6 bases and the V segment lost 0 bases, leaving 6 bases of the junction unmatched. CDR3 protein: CASSVASGAGPGELFF. The CDR3 DNA sequence: TGTGCCAGCAGCGTAGCTAGCGGGGCAGGGCCCGGGGAGCTGTTTTTT.

This chain joins TRBV7-9 and TRBJ2-5; D not certain. Trimming left V 3 bases short and J 2 bases short, with 10 bases between. The length of the CDR3 is 14 residues. Germline V gives CDR1 SEHNR, CDR2 FQNEAQ (reference sequence). CDR3 in DNA: TGTGCCAGCAGCTTCTCCACGAGTCAAGAGACCCAGTACTTC. Translated, it gives CASSFSTSQETQYF.

The chain employs TRBV11-2 and TRBJ1-4; D may be TRBD1 (6 bases). The CDR3 is made up of 15 amino acids. Trimming took 6 bases from V and 8 from J, leaving 19 bases between them. Germline V gene sequence: CDR1 SGHAT, CDR2 FQNNGV. Here the CDR3 DNA reads TGTGCCAGCAGGACACCAGGGGTCGGGAACGAAAAACTGTTTTTT. This translates into CASRTPGVGNEKLFF.

This chain connects TRBV6-1 to TRBJ2-3, with D hard to call. The CDR3 spans 13 residues. V dropped 6 bases and J dropped 2 bases, with 9 bases sitting between them. Germline loops: CDR1 MNHNS, CDR2 SASEGT. The CDR3 loop is CASSQLYTDTQYF. CDR3 sequence (DNA): TGTGCCAGCAGCCAACTTTACACAGATACGCAGTATTTT.

The chain employs TRBV2 and TRBJ2-7, with D possibly TRBD2 on 6 matching bases. V lost 7 bases to trimming and J lost 1 base, with 11 bases between them. CDR3 length equals 13 residues. CDR1 and CDR2 (germline): SNHLY, FYNNEI. CDR3 DNA sequence: TGTGCCAGCACCGGACTATCATCCTACGAGCAGTACTTC. Protein sequence: CASTGLSSYEQYF.